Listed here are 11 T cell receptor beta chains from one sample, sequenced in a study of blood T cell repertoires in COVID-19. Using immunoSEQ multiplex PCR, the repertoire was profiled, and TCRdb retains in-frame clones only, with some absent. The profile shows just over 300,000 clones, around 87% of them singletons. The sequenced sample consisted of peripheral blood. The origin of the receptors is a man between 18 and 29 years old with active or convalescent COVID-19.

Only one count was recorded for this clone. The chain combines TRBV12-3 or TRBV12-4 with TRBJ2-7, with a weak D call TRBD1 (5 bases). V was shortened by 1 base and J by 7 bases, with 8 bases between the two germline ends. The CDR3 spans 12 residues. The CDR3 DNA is TGTGCCAGCAGTTTAGGCCCAGGGGAGCAGTACTTC. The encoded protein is CASSLGPGEQYF.

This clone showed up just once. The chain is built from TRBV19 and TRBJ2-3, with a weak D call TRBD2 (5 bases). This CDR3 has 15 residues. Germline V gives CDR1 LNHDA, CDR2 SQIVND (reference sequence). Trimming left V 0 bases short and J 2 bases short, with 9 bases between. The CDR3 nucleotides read TGTGCCAGTAGTATAGATTCGGGGTCCACAGATACGCAGTATTTT. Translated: CASSIDSGSTDTQYF.

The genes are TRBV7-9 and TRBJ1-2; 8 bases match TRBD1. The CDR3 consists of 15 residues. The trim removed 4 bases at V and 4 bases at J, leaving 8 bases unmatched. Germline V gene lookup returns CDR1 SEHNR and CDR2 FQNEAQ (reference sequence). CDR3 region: CASSSGQGPGYGYTF. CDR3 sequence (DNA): TGTGCCAGCAGCTCAGGACAGGGCCCTGGCTATGGCTACACCTTC.

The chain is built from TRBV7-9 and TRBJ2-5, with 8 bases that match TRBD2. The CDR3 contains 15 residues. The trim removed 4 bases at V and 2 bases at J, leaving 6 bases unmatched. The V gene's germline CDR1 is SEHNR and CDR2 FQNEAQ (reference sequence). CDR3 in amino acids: CASSSSTSGQETQYF. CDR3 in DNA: TGTGCCAGCAGCTCCTCCACTAGCGGTCAAGAGACCCAGTACTTC.

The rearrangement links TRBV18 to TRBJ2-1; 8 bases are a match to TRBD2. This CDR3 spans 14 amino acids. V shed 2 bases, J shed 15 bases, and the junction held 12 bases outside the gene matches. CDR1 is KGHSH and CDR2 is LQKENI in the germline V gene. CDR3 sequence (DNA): TGTGCCAGCTCACCAGGCACGATAGCGGGATCGGTGTTCTTC. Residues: CASSPGTIAGSVFF.

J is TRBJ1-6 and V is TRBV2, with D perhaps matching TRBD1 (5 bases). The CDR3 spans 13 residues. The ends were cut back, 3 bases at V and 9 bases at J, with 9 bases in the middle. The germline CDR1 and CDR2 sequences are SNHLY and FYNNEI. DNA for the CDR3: TGTGCCAGCAGTGACCAGGGTGGTTCACCCCTCCACTTT. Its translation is CASSDQGGSPLHF.

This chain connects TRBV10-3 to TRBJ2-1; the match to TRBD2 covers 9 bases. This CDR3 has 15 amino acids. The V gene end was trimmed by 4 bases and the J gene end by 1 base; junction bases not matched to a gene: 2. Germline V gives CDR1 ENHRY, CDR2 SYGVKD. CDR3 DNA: TGTGCCATCAGTGTGACTAGCGGTTCCTACAATGAGCAGTTCTTC. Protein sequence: CAISVTSGSYNEQFF.

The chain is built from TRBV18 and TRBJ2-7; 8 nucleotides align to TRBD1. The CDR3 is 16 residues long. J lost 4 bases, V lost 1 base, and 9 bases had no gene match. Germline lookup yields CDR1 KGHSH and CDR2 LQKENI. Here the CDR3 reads CASSPRFGQGSYEQYF. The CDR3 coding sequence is TGTGCCAGCTCACCACGATTTGGACAGGGATCTTACGAGCAGTACTTC.

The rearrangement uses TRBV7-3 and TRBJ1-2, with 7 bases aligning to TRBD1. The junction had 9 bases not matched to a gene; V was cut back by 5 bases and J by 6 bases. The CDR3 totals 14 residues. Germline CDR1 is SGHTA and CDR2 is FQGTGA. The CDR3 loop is CASSPGQDPHGYTF. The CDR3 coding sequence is TGTGCCAGCAGCCCAGGACAGGATCCACATGGCTACACCTTC.

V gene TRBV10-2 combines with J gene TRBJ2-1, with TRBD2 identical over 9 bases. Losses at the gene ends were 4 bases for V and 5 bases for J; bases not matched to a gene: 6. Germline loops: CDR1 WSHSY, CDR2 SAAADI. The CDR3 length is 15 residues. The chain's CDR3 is CASSGLADDNNEQFF. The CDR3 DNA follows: TGCGCCAGCAGTGGACTAGCGGACGACAACAATGAGCAGTTCTTC.

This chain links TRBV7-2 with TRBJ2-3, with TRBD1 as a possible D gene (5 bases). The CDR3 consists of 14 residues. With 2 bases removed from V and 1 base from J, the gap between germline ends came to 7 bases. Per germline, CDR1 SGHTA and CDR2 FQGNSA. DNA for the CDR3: TGTGCCAGCAGCTTACTAGGGGGCACAGATACGCAGTATTTT. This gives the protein CASSLLGGTDTQYF.